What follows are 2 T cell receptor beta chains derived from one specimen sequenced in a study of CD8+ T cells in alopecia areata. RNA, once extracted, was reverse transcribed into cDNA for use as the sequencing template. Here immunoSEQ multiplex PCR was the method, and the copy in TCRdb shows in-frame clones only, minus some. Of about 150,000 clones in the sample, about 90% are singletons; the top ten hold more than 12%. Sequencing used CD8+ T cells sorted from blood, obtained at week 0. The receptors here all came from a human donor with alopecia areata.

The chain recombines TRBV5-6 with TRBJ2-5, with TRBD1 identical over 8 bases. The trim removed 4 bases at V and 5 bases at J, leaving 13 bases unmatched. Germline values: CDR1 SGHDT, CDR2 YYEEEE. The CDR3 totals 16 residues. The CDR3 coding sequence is TGTGCCAGCAGCCTTGGCGGACAGGGCTTCGGGGAGACCCAGTACTTC. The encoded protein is CASSLGGQGFGETQYF.

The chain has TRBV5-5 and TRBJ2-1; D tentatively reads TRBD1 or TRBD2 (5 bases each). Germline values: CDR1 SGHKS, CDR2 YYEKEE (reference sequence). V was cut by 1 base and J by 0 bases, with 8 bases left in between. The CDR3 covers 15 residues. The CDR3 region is CASSLWDPSYNEQFF. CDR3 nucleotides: TGTGCCAGCAGCTTGTGGGACCCCTCCTACAATGAGCAGTTCTTC. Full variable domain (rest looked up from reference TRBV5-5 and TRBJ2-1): DAGVTQSPTHLIKTRGQQVTLRCSPISGHKSVSWYQQVLGQGPQFIFQYYEKEERGRGNFPDRFSARQFPNYSSELNVNALLLGDSALYLCASSLWDPSYNEQFFGPGTRLTVL.